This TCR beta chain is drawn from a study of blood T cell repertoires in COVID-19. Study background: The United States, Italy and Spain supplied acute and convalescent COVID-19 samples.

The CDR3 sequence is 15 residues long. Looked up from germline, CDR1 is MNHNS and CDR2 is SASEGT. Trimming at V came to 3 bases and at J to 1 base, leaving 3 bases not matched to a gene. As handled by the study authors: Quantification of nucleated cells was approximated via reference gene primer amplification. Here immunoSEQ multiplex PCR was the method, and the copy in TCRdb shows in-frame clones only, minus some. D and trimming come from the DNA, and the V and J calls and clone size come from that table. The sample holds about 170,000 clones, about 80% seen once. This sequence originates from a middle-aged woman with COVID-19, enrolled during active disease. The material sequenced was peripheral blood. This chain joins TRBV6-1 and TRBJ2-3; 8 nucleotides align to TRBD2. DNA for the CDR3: TGTGCCAGCAGTGAGGAAGCGGGAGGCACAGATACGCAGTATTTT. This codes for CASSEEAGGTDTQYF.